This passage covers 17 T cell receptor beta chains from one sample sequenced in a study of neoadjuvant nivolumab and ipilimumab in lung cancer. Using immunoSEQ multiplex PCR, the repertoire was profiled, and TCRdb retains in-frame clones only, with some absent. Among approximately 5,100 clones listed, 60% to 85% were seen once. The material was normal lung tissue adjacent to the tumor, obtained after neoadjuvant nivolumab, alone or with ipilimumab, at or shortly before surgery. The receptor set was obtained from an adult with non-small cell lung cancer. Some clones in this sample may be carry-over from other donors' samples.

The CDR3: CASSLAPGRTGANVLTF. CDR3 sequence (DNA): TGTGCCAGCAGCTTGGCCCCGGGGCGGACTGGGGCCAACGTCCTGACTTTC. The V and J genes are TRBV5-5 and TRBJ2-6; either TRBD1 or TRBD2 may fit D (5 bases each). The V gene lost 0 bases and the J gene lost 2 bases, with 12 bases spanning the gap. The V gene's germline CDR1 is SGHKS and CDR2 YYEKEE (reference sequence). The CDR3 is 17 amino acids.

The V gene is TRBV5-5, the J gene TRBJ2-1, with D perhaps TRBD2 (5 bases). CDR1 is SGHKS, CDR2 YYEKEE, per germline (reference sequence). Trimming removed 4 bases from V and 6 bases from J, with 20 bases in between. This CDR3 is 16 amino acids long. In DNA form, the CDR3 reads TGTGCCAGCAGCCTCAGCCCTCGGGGTCGGTTCAATGAGCAGTTCTTC. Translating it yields CASSLSPRGRFNEQFF.

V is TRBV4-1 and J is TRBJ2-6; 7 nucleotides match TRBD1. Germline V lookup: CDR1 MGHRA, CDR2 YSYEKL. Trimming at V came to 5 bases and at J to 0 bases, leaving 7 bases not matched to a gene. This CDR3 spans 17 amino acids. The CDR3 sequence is CASSYWTGGSGANVLTF. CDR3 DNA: TGCGCCAGCAGCTACTGGACAGGCGGCTCTGGGGCCAACGTCCTGACTTTC.

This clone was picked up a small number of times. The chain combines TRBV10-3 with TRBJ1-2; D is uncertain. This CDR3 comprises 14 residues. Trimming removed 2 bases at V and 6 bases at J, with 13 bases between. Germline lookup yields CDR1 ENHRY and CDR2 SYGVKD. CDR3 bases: TGTGCCATCAGTGAGCCCGACACGGGAAATGGCTACACCTTC. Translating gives CAISEPDTGNGYTF.

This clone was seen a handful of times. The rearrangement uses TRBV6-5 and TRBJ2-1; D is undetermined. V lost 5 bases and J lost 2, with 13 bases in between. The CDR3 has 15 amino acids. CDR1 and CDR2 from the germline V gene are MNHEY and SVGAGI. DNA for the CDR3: TGTGCCAGCAGTATCCGGGCCCATGCCTACAATGAGCAGTTCTTC. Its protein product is CASSIRAHAYNEQFF.

CDR3 sequence reads: CASSAGTGGYEQYF. CDR3 sequence (DNA): TGTGCCAGCAGTGCCGGTACAGGGGGATACGAGCAGTACTTC. The chain carries TRBV6-5 and TRBJ2-7; 8 nucleotides agree with TRBD1. CDR1 and CDR2 from the germline V gene are MNHEY and SVGAGI. The CDR3 covers 14 residues. The V and J ends lost 5 bases and 4 bases, in that order; junction bases with no gene match: 7.

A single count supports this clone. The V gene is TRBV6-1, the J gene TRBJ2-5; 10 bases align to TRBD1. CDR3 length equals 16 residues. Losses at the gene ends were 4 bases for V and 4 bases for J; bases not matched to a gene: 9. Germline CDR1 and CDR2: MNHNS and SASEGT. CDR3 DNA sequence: TGTGCCAGCAGTGGGACAGGGGGATCATGGGCAGAGACCCAGTACTTC. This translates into CASSGTGGSWAETQYF.

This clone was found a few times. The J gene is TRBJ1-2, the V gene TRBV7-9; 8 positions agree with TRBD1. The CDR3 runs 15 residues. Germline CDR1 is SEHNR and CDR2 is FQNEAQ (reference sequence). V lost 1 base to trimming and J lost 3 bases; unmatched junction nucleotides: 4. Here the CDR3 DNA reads TGTGCCAGCAGCTTAGATCAGGGGGCGGACTATGGCTACACCTTC. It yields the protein CASSLDQGADYGYTF.

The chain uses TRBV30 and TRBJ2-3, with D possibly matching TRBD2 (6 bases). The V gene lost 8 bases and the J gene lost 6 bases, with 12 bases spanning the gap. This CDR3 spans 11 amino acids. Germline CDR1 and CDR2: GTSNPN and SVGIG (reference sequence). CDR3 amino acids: CAGFGGDTQYF. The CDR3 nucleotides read TGTGCCGGTTTTGGGGGGGATACGCAGTATTTT.

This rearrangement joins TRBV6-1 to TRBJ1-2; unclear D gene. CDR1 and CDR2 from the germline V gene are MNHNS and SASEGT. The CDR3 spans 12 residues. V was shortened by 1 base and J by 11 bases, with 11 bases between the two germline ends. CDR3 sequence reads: CASSEGPLGYTF. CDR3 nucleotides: TGTGCCAGCAGTGAAGGCCCTCTTGGGTACACCTTC.

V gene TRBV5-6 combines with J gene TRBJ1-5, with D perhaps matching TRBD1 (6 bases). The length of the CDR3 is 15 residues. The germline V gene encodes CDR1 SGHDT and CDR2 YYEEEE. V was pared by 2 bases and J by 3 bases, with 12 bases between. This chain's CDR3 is CASSFFSGDNQPQHF. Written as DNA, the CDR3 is TGTGCCAGCAGCTTTTTTTCAGGGGACAATCAGCCCCAGCATTTT.

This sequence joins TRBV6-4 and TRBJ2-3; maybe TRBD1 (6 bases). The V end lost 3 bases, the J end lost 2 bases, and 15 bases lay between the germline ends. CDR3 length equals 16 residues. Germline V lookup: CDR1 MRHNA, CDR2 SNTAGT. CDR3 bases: TGTGCCAGCAGTGAGGGACACGGGACGGCCACAGATACGCAGTATTTT. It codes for CASSEGHGTATDTQYF.

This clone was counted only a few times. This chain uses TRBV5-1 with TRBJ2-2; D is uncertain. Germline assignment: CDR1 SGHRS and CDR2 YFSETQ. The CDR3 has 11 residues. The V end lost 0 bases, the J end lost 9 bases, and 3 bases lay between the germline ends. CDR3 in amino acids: CASSLGWELFF. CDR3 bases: TGCGCCAGCAGCTTGGGTTGGGAGCTGTTTTTT.

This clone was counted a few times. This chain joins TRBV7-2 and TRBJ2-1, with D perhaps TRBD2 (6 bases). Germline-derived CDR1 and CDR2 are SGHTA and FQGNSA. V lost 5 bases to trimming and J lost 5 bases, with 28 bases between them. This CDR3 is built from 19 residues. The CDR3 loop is CASSARDGHTTRLDNEQFF. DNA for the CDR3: TGTGCCAGCAGCGCTAGGGACGGACATACTACGAGACTAGACAATGAGCAGTTCTTC.

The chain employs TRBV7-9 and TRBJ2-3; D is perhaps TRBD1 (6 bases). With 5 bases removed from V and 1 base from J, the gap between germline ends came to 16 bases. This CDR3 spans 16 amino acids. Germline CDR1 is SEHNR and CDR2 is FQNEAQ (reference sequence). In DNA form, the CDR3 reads TGTGCCAGCAGCCCCCAAGGGGGTGGAGGCACAGATACGCAGTATTTT. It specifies CASSPQGGGGTDTQYF.

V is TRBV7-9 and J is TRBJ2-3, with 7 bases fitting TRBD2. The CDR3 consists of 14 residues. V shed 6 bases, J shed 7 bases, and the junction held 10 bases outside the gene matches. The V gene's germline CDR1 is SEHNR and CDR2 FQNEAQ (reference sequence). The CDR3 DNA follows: TGTGCCAGCAGTGGGGGAGGGGTTGGAAATACGCAGTATTTT. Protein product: CASSGGGVGNTQYF.

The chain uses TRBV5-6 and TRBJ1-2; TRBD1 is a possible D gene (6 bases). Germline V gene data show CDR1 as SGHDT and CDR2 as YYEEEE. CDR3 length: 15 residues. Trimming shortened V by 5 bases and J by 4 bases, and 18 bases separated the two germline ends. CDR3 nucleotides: TGTGCCAGCAGGCCCGGACAGTTCGACCTCTATGGCTACACCTTC. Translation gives CASRPGQFDLYGYTF. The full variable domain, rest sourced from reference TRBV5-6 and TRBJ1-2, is DAGVTQSPTHLIKTRGQQVTLRCSPKSGHDTVSWYQQALGQGPQFIFQYYEEEERQRGNFPDRFSGHQFPNYSSELNVNALLLGDSALYLCASRPGQFDLYGYTFGSGTRLTVV.